The 13 T cell receptor beta chains given below trace back to one sample, sequenced in a study of cytomegalovirus exposure and HLA in healthy donors (dated by TCRdb to between 2016 and 2019). The library came from the immunoSEQ multiplex PCR assay. The multiplex PCR relied on a mix of 60 forward primers for TCR Vbeta segments and 13 reverse primers for TCR Jbeta segments. Drawn from immuneACCESS, this table holds only the in-frame rearrangements with V and J called that TCRdb kept. Clones are partly lost; checked studies trace under half to an unresolved V gene and leave the rest unexplained. This sample comprises 90,000 or so clones, approximately 80% of them detected only once. Around 3.7% of the sample is in the top ten clones. Sequencing was carried out using PBMCs. The receptors come from a man aged 25 to 45 in good health and CMV-seropositive.

In the case of this clone: This CDR3 is also generated by other DNA sequences in the sample. This chain joins TRBV14 and TRBJ1-1; 8 bases fit TRBD1. CDR1 SGHDN and CDR2 FVKESK come from the germline V gene. CDR3 size: 15 residues. Trimming cost V 4 bases and J 0 bases; bases outside gene matches: 4. The CDR3, as DNA: TGTGCCAGCAGCCCGAGACAGGGGCTGAACACTGAAGCTTTCTTT. As protein: CASSPRQGLNTEAFF.

The chain carries TRBV6-5 and TRBJ2-3; 7 bases agree with TRBD1. J lost 9 bases, V lost 0 bases, and 6 bases had no gene match. Germline loops: CDR1 MNHEY, CDR2 SVGAGI. The CDR3 has 14 amino acids. The CDR3 nucleotides read TGTGCCAGCAGTTACTCAAGTACAGGGGACACGCAGTATTTT. Protein: CASSYSSTGDTQYF.

This chain connects TRBV7-2 to TRBJ2-7; TRBD2 is a possible D gene (6 bases). The germline gives CDR1 SGHTA, CDR2 FQGNSA. The ends were cut back, 0 bases at V and 6 bases at J, with 6 bases in the middle. This CDR3 has 12 amino acids. In DNA form, the CDR3 reads TGTGCCAGCAGCTTAGCGGGGGGCGAGCAGTACTTC. Translation gives CASSLAGGEQYF.

This chain connects TRBV2 to TRBJ1-5; perhaps TRBD1 as D (6 bases). Trimming left V 6 bases short and J 2 bases short, with 17 bases between. CDR3 length: 16 amino acids. Germline loops: CDR1 SNHLY, CDR2 FYNNEI. DNA for the CDR3: TGTGCCAGCAGCCTAGGGACATCTTATGGCAATCAGCCCCAGCATTTT. Protein product: CASSLGTSYGNQPQHF.

This clone is a singleton in its sample. The rearrangement joins TRBV28 to TRBJ1-2; D remains unclear. V was clipped by 1 base and J by 4 bases, with 7 bases between them. This CDR3 region has 13 residues. CDR1 is MDHEN and CDR2 is SYDVKM in the germline V gene. CDR3 sequence reads: CASSLSGTYGYTF. The CDR3 DNA reads TGTGCCAGCAGTTTATCGGGAACCTATGGCTACACCTTC.

This clone was counted between two and nine times. This chain links TRBV28 with TRBJ2-7; 7 nucleotides line up with TRBD2. V lost 1 base to trimming and J lost 8 bases; unmatched junction nucleotides: 8. The CDR3 extends over 14 amino acids. Germline loops: CDR1 MDHEN, CDR2 SYDVKM. DNA for the CDR3: TGTGCCAGCAGTTTATCACTAGCGACCACGCAGCAGTACTTC. Its protein is CASSLSLATTQQYF.

This clone was detected only a few times. CDR3 amino acids: CASSQDTTISYEQYF. CDR3 nucleotides: TGCGCCAGCAGCCAAGATACAACGATTTCGTACGAGCAGTACTTC. J is TRBJ2-7 and V is TRBV4-1; D is ambiguous. V shed 0 bases and J shed 4 bases, with 13 bases lying between them. Germline CDR1 MGHRA, CDR2 YSYEKL. There are 15 residues in the CDR3.

The V call is TRBV10-2, the J call TRBJ2-1; TRBD1 is a possible D gene (5 bases). Trimming stripped 0 bases from V and 12 bases from J, with 21 bases between. The CDR3 totals 16 residues. Germline values: CDR1 WSHSY, CDR2 SAAADI. The CDR3 sequence is CASSESSGMQRMGQFF. The CDR3 DNA sequence: TGCGCCAGCAGTGAGTCGTCAGGGATGCAGCGCATGGGGCAGTTCTTC.

The chain uses TRBV7-2 and TRBJ2-1, with 8 bases aligning to TRBD2. This CDR3 contains 13 residues. J was trimmed by 2 bases and V by 8 bases; bases with no gene match: 2. Per germline, CDR1 SGHTA and CDR2 FQGNSA. CDR3 region: CASGGRPYNEQFF. The CDR3 DNA reads as TGTGCCAGCGGCGGGAGGCCCTACAATGAGCAGTTCTTC.

The chain links TRBV7-2 to TRBJ1-2; D is undetermined. Germline assignment: CDR1 SGHTA and CDR2 FQGNSA. Trimming removed 5 bases from V and 0 bases from J, with 22 bases in between. This CDR3 is 18 amino acids long. The CDR3 sequence is CASSPLASGRATNYGYTF. CDR3 nucleotides: TGTGCCAGCAGCCCCTTAGCATCCGGTAGAGCAACTAACTATGGCTACACCTTC.

The chain recombines TRBV18 with TRBJ2-7; 8 bases line up with TRBD1. Looked up from germline, CDR1 is KGHSH and CDR2 is LQKENI. This CDR3 comprises 13 residues. With 3 bases clipped from V and 3 bases from J, the junction kept 1 base outside the gene matches. The CDR3 coding sequence is TGTGCCAGCTCACCCGGGACAGGCTACGAGCAGTACTTC. It encodes CASSPGTGYEQYF.

This chain links TRBV19 with TRBJ2-1; 7 bases map to TRBD1. CDR1 and CDR2 (germline): LNHDA, SQIVND (reference sequence). The CDR3 spans 17 residues. Trimming took 5 bases from V and 2 from J; bases not matched to a gene: 12. The chain's CDR3 is CASSPGKEGATYNEQFF. The CDR3 DNA reads as TGTGCCAGTAGTCCAGGAAAAGAGGGGGCTACCTACAATGAGCAGTTCTTC. The variable domain in full, completed from reference TRBV19 and TRBJ2-1, reads DGGITQSPKYLFRKEGQNVTLSCEQNLNHDAMYWYRQDPGQGLRLIYYSQIVNDFQKGDIAEGYSVSREKKESFPLTVTSAQKNPTAFYLCASSPGKEGATYNEQFFGPGTRLTVL.

The V and J genes are TRBV7-8 and TRBJ2-2; D gene ambiguous. This CDR3 contains 13 residues. Germline V CDR1 and CDR2: SGHVS, FQNEAQ. The V and J ends lost 1 base and 8 bases respectively, with 8 bases between them. The CDR3 region is CASSLVSLGELFF. In nucleotides, the CDR3 is TGTGCCAGCAGCTTAGTTTCGTTGGGGGAGCTGTTTTTT.